What follows are 29 T cell receptor beta chains derived from one specimen sequenced in a study of blood T cell repertoires in COVID-19. Profiling relied on immunoSEQ multiplex PCR, and the TCRdb table lists in-frame clones only, not all of them. Among some 340,000 clones listed, around 83% were seen once. The sample was peripheral blood. The receptors originated from a man aged 25 to 40 with active or convalescent COVID-19.

The chain has TRBV24-1 and TRBJ1-2, with 8 bases identical to TRBD1. Per germline, CDR1 KGHDR and CDR2 SFDVKD. V shed 3 bases and J 2 bases; nucleotides not matched to a gene: 10. This CDR3 comprises 17 residues. The CDR3: CATSDPNGQGQNYGYTF. The DNA of the CDR3 is TGTGCCACCAGTGATCCCAACGGACAGGGACAGAACTATGGCTACACCTTC.

The sample holds one count of this clone. The J gene is TRBJ1-2, the V gene TRBV5-1, with D perhaps TRBD1 (5 bases). Germline V gene data show CDR1 as SGHRS and CDR2 as YFSETQ. CDR3 size: 14 residues. The ends were cut back, 5 bases at V and 2 bases at J, with 13 bases in the middle. As DNA, the CDR3 is TGCGCCAGCAGGATGGGACTGGGGAACTATGGCTACACCTTC. This translates into CASRMGLGNYGYTF.

V usage is TRBV14 and J usage is TRBJ1-1, with D possibly TRBD1 on 6 matching bases. Germline lookup yields CDR1 SGHDN and CDR2 FVKESK. The CDR3 is made up of 12 amino acids. Trimming pared 8 bases from V and 7 bases from J, leaving 14 bases between. CDR3 sequence: CASGWGGHEAFF. The CDR3 DNA follows: TGTGCCAGCGGGTGGGGGGGCCATGAAGCTTTCTTT.

The chain employs TRBV4-3 and TRBJ2-4; no firm D call. Deletions cut 2 bases from V and 8 bases from J, with 13 bases between. The V gene's germline CDR1 is LGHNA and CDR2 YSLEER. The CDR3 is 14 residues long. CDR3 sequence (DNA): TGCGCCAGCAGCCAACACACTACGGCGCACATTCAGTACTTC. This encodes CASSQHTTAHIQYF.

The chain employs TRBV28 and TRBJ1-2, with TRBD1 identical over 9 bases. CDR3 length: 14 residues. V was pared by 6 bases and J by 6 bases, with 8 bases of the junction left unmatched. The germline gives CDR1 MDHEN, CDR2 SYDVKM. In nucleotides, the CDR3 is TGTGCCAGCAGACTCTCGGGGACAGGGAATGGCTACACCTTC. It yields the protein CASRLSGTGNGYTF.

The chain employs TRBV6-5 and TRBJ1-3; tentative D call: TRBD1 (5 bases). Deletions cut 0 bases from V and 4 bases from J, with 10 bases between. Germline CDR1 MNHEY, CDR2 SVGAGI. This CDR3 is 15 amino acids long. The CDR3 region is CASSYSTDTGNTIYF. The DNA for the CDR3 is TGTGCCAGCAGTTACTCGACGGACACAGGAAACACCATATATTTT.

The J gene is TRBJ2-7, the V gene TRBV7-2; 10 bases line up with TRBD2. With V trimmed by 3 bases and J by 0 bases, 5 bases remained unmatched. From germline, CDR1 is SGHTA and CDR2 FQGNSA. The CDR3 consists of 16 residues. CDR3 in DNA: TGTGCCAGCAGCTTTTCCCTAGCGGGGGACTCCTACGAGCAGTACTTC. It is translated as CASSFSLAGDSYEQYF.

This chain connects TRBV27 to TRBJ2-7; TRBD2 is a possible D gene (5 bases). Trimming stripped 2 bases from V and 4 bases from J, with 9 bases between. Germline assignment: CDR1 MNHEY and CDR2 SMNVEV (reference sequence). This CDR3 has 13 residues. CDR3 protein: CASSLGSGYEQYF. The CDR3 region has the DNA TGTGCCAGCAGTTTAGGTTCGGGATACGAGCAGTACTTC.

This clone has more than one count but fewer than ten. The chain couples TRBV4-3 to TRBJ1-3; D gene unclear. V was cut by 3 bases and J by 3 bases, with 12 bases left in between. The CDR3 contains 15 residues. Germline lookup yields CDR1 LGHNA and CDR2 YSLEER. The CDR3 loop reads CASSQGRENGNTIYF. The CDR3 nucleotides are TGCGCCAGCAGCCAGGGGAGAGAAAATGGAAACACCATATATTTT.

V is TRBV10-3 and J is TRBJ2-1, with TRBD2 identical over 12 bases. The germline V gene encodes CDR1 ENHRY and CDR2 SYGVKD. This CDR3 spans 16 amino acids. Unmatched junction bases numbered 9, after V lost 5 bases and J lost 7 bases. Written as DNA, the CDR3 is TGTGCCATCAGTCCGATGACTAGCGGGAGTATGAATGAGCAGTTCTTC. It encodes CAISPMTSGSMNEQFF.

The CDR3 spells CASSDGSRAEAFF. The CDR3 nucleotides read TGTGCCAGCAGTGACGGGTCGCGGGCTGAAGCTTTCTTT. J is TRBJ1-1 and V is TRBV2; no clear D gene. Germline CDR1 reads SNHLY; CDR2 reads FYNNEI. Trimming stripped 3 bases from V and 6 bases from J, with 11 bases between. This CDR3 has 13 residues.

The chain uses TRBV4-1 and TRBJ2-7; D possibly corresponds to TRBD1 (6 bases). V gave up 4 bases and J gave up 3 bases, with 16 bases separating them. The length of the CDR3 is 15 residues. Germline V gene lookup returns CDR1 MGHRA and CDR2 YSYEKL. CDR3 protein: CASSRADRTVYEQYF. In DNA form, the CDR3 reads TGCGCCAGCAGCCGGGCTGACCGGACAGTCTACGAGCAGTACTTC.

This chain links TRBV9 with TRBJ1-1, with TRBD1 matching 7 bases. This CDR3 is 15 amino acids long. The germline V gene has CDR1 SGDLS and CDR2 YYNGEE. The trim removed 0 bases at V and 6 bases at J, leaving 8 bases unmatched. CDR3 coding DNA: TGTGCCAGCAGCGTAGCTATCACAGGGGCCCCTGAAGCTTTCTTT. It yields the protein CASSVAITGAPEAFF. Variable domain in full (rest from reference TRBV9 and TRBJ1-1): DSGVTQTPKHLITATGQRVTLRCSPRSGDLSVYWYQQSLDQGLQFLIQYYNGEERAKGNILERFSAQQFPDLHSELNLSSLELGDSALYFCASSVAITGAPEAFFGQGTRLTVV.

In this sample, this clone turned up once. The V call is TRBV9, the J call TRBJ1-1; 7 bases are a match to TRBD1. The CDR3 has 13 residues. The V and J ends lost 4 bases and 7 bases, in that order; junction bases with no gene match: 7. The V gene's germline CDR1 is SGDLS and CDR2 YYNGEE. DNA of the CDR3: TGTGCCAGCAGCCCGCGACAGGGCGGTGAAGCTTTCTTT. Translated: CASSPRQGGEAFF.

The CDR3 sequence: CASSWGQGNTEAFF. For the CDR3, the DNA is TGTGCCAGCAGTTGGGGACAGGGTAACACTGAAGCTTTCTTT. V gene TRBV27 combines with J gene TRBJ1-1, with 9 nucleotides matching TRBD1. Germline CDR1 reads MNHEY; CDR2 reads SMNVEV (reference sequence). Germline trimming cut 4 bases from V and 2 bases from J; bases unmatched to any gene: 2. The CDR3 consists of 14 residues.

The V call is TRBV5-1, the J call TRBJ2-1, with TRBD2 matching 7 bases. Trimming took 4 bases from V and 5 from J; bases not matched to a gene: 12. This CDR3 spans 16 amino acids. CDR1 is SGHRS, CDR2 YFSETQ, per germline. The CDR3 is CASSPRTVAGHNEQFF. For the CDR3, the DNA is TGCGCCAGCAGCCCCCGGACGGTAGCGGGTCACAATGAGCAGTTCTTC.

V usage is TRBV11-3 and J usage is TRBJ1-2; D not resolved. V lost 4 bases and J 3 bases, leaving 12 bases between the germline ends. The germline V gene has CDR1 SGHNT and CDR2 YENEEA. CDR3 length: 14 residues. CDR3 nucleotide sequence: TGTGCCAGCAGCTCCTTAGGAGGGCACTATGGCTACACCTTC. As protein: CASSSLGGHYGYTF.

This clone was seen just once. The genes are TRBV11-2 and TRBJ2-7, with D perhaps TRBD1 (5 bases). The CDR3 has 13 amino acids. The V and J ends lost 5 bases and 3 bases respectively, with 11 bases between them. In germline, CDR1 is SGHAT, CDR2 FQNNGV. CDR3 sequence (DNA): TGTGCCAGCAGCCCCCGGCAGGGCTACGAGCAGTACTTC. Amino acids: CASSPRQGYEQYF.

V and J are TRBV18 and TRBJ1-5, with D perhaps matching TRBD1 (5 bases). V was cut by 5 bases and J by 6 bases, with 17 bases left in between. Germline CDR1 and CDR2: KGHSH and LQKENI. The CDR3 has 15 amino acids. The CDR3 loop reads CASSTEGALSQPQHF. The CDR3 bases are TGTGCCAGCTCAACGGAAGGGGCGTTATCTCAGCCCCAGCATTTT.

The chain carries TRBV24-1 and TRBJ1-1, with a possible D match to TRBD1 (5 bases). V was shortened by 5 bases and J by 5 bases, with 11 bases between the two germline ends. Per the germline V gene, CDR1 is KGHDR and CDR2 is SFDVKD. The CDR3 totals 13 residues. CDR3 nucleotides: TGTGCCACCAGTGGGGGGGTTGGGACTGAAGCTTTCTTT. This sequence encodes CATSGGVGTEAFF.

V is TRBV5-4 and J is TRBJ2-3; maybe TRBD2 (5 bases). V shed 1 base and J shed 6 bases, with 9 bases lying between them. This CDR3 contains 13 residues. The germline V gene encodes CDR1 SGHNT and CDR2 YYREEE (reference sequence). CDR3: CASSLSGADTQYF. The CDR3, as DNA: TGTGCCAGCAGCTTGAGCGGTGCGGATACGCAGTATTTT.

This clone was found a few times. CDR3 sequence reads: CASSQVTGGSYEQYF. DNA for the CDR3: TGTGCCAGCAGCCAAGTGACAGGAGGATCCTACGAGCAGTACTTC. The chain joins TRBV3-1 (or the pseudogene TRBV3-2) to TRBJ2-7, with a possible D match to TRBD1 (6 bases). CDR1 and CDR2 (germline): LGHDT, YNNKEL (reference sequence). The V end was cut by 1 base, the J end by 1 base, with 11 bases between. The CDR3 runs 15 residues.

The CDR3 region is CASRNDSATQYF. The CDR3 region has the DNA TGTGCCAGCAGAAATGACAGTGCTACGCAGTATTTT. The J gene is TRBJ2-3, the V gene TRBV5-4; D is possibly TRBD1 (5 bases). This CDR3 is 12 amino acids long. Trimming removed 5 bases at V and 8 bases at J, with 12 bases between. CDR1 and CDR2 (germline): SGHNT, YYREEE (reference sequence).

The CDR3 loop reads CASSLGDRVGETQYF. CDR3 coding DNA: TGTGCCAGCAGCTTAGGAGACAGGGTGGGGGAGACCCAGTACTTC. This chain links TRBV11-2 with TRBJ2-5, with 7 bases matching TRBD1. CDR1 is SGHAT, CDR2 FQNNGV, per germline. V shed 1 base and J 5 bases; nucleotides not matched to a gene: 7. The CDR3 has 15 residues.

This clone came up a few times. The J gene is TRBJ2-5, the V gene TRBV7-7; unclear D gene. The V end was cut by 5 bases, the J end by 4 bases, with 17 bases between. The CDR3 has 15 amino acids. Germline loops: CDR1 SSHAT, CDR2 FNYEAQ (reference sequence). CDR3 nucleotides: TGTGCCAGCAGCCTGCGACCGATCCGCGGAGAGACCCAGTACTTC. This translates into CASSLRPIRGETQYF. The variable domain in full, completed from reference TRBV7-7 and TRBJ2-5, reads GAGVSQSPRYKVTKRGQDVTLRCDPISSHATLYWYQQALGQGPEFLTYFNYEAQPDKSGLPSDRFSAERPEGSISTLTIQRTEQRDSAMYRCASSLRPIRGETQYFGPGTRLLVL.

The rearrangement joins TRBV6-2 or TRBV6-3 to TRBJ2-1, with TRBD2 identical over 9 bases. CDR1 and CDR2 from the germline V gene are MNHEY and SVGEGT. The length of the CDR3 is 16 residues. Unmatched junction bases numbered 12, after V lost 5 bases and J lost 7 bases. The DNA for the CDR3 is TGTGCCAGCAGTCCCTCCGGGACTAGCAGACGAAATGAGCAGTTCTTC. Translating it yields CASSPSGTSRRNEQFF.

This chain's CDR3 is CASSVSEGQGSYNEQFF. The DNA of the CDR3 is TGTGCCAGCAGCGTATCGGAGGGACAGGGCTCCTACAATGAGCAGTTCTTC. V usage is TRBV9 and J usage is TRBJ2-1; 9 bases fit TRBD1. The germline V gene has CDR1 SGDLS and CDR2 YYNGEE. V gave up 1 base and J gave up 0 bases; unmatched junction bases: 5. The CDR3 runs to 17 residues.

This clone was picked up one time. V is TRBV18 and J is TRBJ1-5; 7 bases are a match to TRBD1. The CDR3 is 16 residues long. Germline V gene data show CDR1 as KGHSH and CDR2 as LQKENI. With 5 bases clipped from V and 0 bases from J, the junction kept 7 bases outside the gene matches. The CDR3 DNA reads as TGTGCCAGCTCAACCAGACAGGGTGATAGCAATCAGCCCCAGCATTTT. Amino acids: CASSTRQGDSNQPQHF.

The chain is built from TRBV2 and TRBJ2-7; D possibly corresponds to TRBD1 (5 bases). The ends were cut back, 1 base at V and 2 bases at J, with 12 bases in the middle. This CDR3 has 15 amino acids. The germline V gene encodes CDR1 SNHLY and CDR2 FYNNEI. CDR3 bases: TGTGCCAGCAGTGAAGGGACAACTAAAACCTACGAGCAGTACTTC. It is translated as CASSEGTTKTYEQYF.